The 11 T cell receptor beta chains below were found in one sample sequenced in a study of cytomegalovirus exposure and HLA in healthy donors. Researchers ran the PCR with 60 Vbeta and 13 Jbeta primers. TCRdb's copy holds only in-frame clones and misses some; the assay was immunoSEQ multiplex PCR. The sample has tens of thousands of clones; 55% to 75% are singletons. Sequenced: PBMCs. The receptors originated from a man aged 55 to 70 in good health and CMV-seropositive.

This clone was seen more than once but under ten times. This sequence joins TRBV27 and TRBJ2-1; 11 nucleotides align to TRBD2. Trimming cost V 5 bases and J 2 bases; bases outside gene matches: 5. The CDR3 spans 16 residues. Germline CDR1 and CDR2: MNHEY and SMNVEV (reference sequence). CDR3 DNA sequence: TGTGCCAGCAGTCTCTCGACTAGCGGGACCTACAATGAGCAGTTCTTC. Protein sequence: CASSLSTSGTYNEQFF.

The V call is TRBV5-4, the J call TRBJ2-3; 7 nucleotides match TRBD2. Per the germline V gene, CDR1 is SGHNT and CDR2 is YYREEE (reference sequence). This CDR3 region has 17 residues. The ends lost 0 bases at V and 4 bases at J; junction bases unmatched: 11. As DNA, the CDR3 is TGTGCCAGCAGCTTGGCCGGGACTACTGCATCACCAGATACGCAGTATTTT. Its protein is CASSLAGTTASPDTQYF.

As DNA, the CDR3 is TGCAGCGTTGGCGGACTAGCGGGAGAAGATACGCAGTATTTT. It translates to CSVGGLAGEDTQYF. The chain joins TRBV29-1 to TRBJ2-3, with 13 bases identical to TRBD2. The J segment lost 5 bases and the V segment lost 4 bases, leaving 3 bases of the junction unmatched. Germline CDR1 is SQVTM and CDR2 is ANQGSEA. The CDR3 spans 14 residues.

The CDR3 DNA reads TGTGCCAGCAGTGACAGGGGCCGCCTTTTCAATGAGCAGTTCTTC. Amino acid sequence: CASSDRGRLFNEQFF. This rearrangement joins TRBV6-1 to TRBJ2-1; D possibly corresponds to TRBD1 (6 bases). The CDR3 spans 15 residues. The V end was cut by 3 bases, the J end by 6 bases, with 15 bases between. The germline CDR1 and CDR2 sequences are MNHNS and SASEGT.

This clone was counted only a few times. The chain employs TRBV10-3 and TRBJ1-6; 9 nucleotides match TRBD1. Germline V gene lookup returns CDR1 ENHRY and CDR2 SYGVKD. This CDR3 has 14 residues. With 4 bases clipped from V and 7 bases from J, the junction kept 2 bases outside the gene matches. This CDR3 reads CAISAGQGNSPLHF. CDR3 bases: TGTGCCATCAGTGCGGGACAGGGAAATTCACCCCTCCACTTT.

In this sample, this clone turned up a few times. The V and J genes are TRBV5-5 and TRBJ2-3; D is undetermined. There are 15 residues in the CDR3. Germline loops: CDR1 SGHKS, CDR2 YYEKEE (reference sequence). V lost 0 bases and J 5 bases, leaving 13 bases between the germline ends. The CDR3 reads CASSLAWPPEDTQYF. CDR3 DNA: TGTGCCAGCAGCTTGGCGTGGCCTCCTGAAGATACGCAGTATTTT.

J is TRBJ2-3 and V is TRBV5-1, with a tentative D call TRBD2 (6 bases). Trimming left V 0 bases short and J 1 base short, with 9 bases between. From germline, CDR1 is SGHRS and CDR2 YFSETQ. The CDR3 sequence is 15 residues long. The CDR3, as DNA: TGCGCCAGCAGCTTGGGACTAGGAGGCACAGATACGCAGTATTTT. Translated: CASSLGLGGTDTQYF.

This clone was recorded a few times. The chain carries TRBV6-1 and TRBJ1-4, with D tentatively TRBD1 (5 bases). Germline V gene data show CDR1 as MNHNS and CDR2 as SASEGT. The CDR3 extends over 15 amino acids. Trimming stripped 4 bases from V and 4 bases from J, with 13 bases between. DNA for the CDR3: TGTGCCAGCAGTGGCCAGGTACAGGATAATGAAAAACTGTTTTTT. This encodes CASSGQVQDNEKLFF.

The chain has TRBV4-1 and TRBJ2-7; 7 bases are a match to TRBD2. This CDR3 has 13 residues. The V segment lost 4 bases and the J segment 3 bases; nucleotides outside the gene matches: 3. In germline, CDR1 is MGHRA, CDR2 YSYEKL. The chain's CDR3 is CASSPGTNYEQYF. CDR3 sequence (DNA): TGCGCCAGCAGCCCCGGGACTAACTACGAGCAGTACTTC.

The chain has TRBV13 and TRBJ2-5; 7 nucleotides match TRBD2. The assigned J gene may be wrong: the sequence end matches TRBJ2-7 better. The CDR3 length is 16 residues. Germline loops: CDR1 PRHDT, CDR2 FYEKMQ (reference sequence). The CDR3 DNA reads as TGTGCCAGCAGCTTAGCGGGAGGTCTTAGGGGCTACGAGCAGTACTTC. This sequence encodes CASSLAGGLRGYEQYF.

The chain couples TRBV4-2 to TRBJ2-7, with 10 bases lining up with TRBD2. V lost 3 bases, J lost 3 bases, and 5 bases stayed unmatched. Germline V gene sequence: CDR1 LGHNA, CDR2 YNFKEQ. This CDR3 contains 15 residues. The CDR3 loop reads CASSQEREGGYEQYF. For the CDR3, the DNA is TGTGCCAGCAGCCAGGAGCGGGAGGGCGGCTACGAGCAGTACTTC.